This TCR beta chain was identified in a study of T cells in Graves' hyperthyroidism and ophthalmopathy. Whole-study findings and limits: Appearing also in blood were most of the thyroid clonotypes expanded above 0.001.

Trimming took off 6 bases at V and 9 bases at J, with 12 bases between the two ends. There are 12 residues in the CDR3. Germline-derived CDR1 and CDR2 are LGHNT and FRNRAP. RNA transcripts provided the source from which TCR beta CDR3 regions were amplified. Initially, a first-round RT-PCR of the TCR CDR3 employed the HTBI primer set. MiXCR, run by TCRdb on the multiplex PCR reads, gives a single entry per CDR3 protein. The repertoire has about 690,000 distinct CDR3 sequences, around 16% of them found once; the top ten carry roughly a sixth. A few counts support this clonotype. Antigen: not known. Using around 10 ml of fresh peripheral blood, PBMCs were prepared.

The sequencing sample was made of blood. The chain employs TRBV12-5 and TRBJ1-5, with a weak D call TRBD1 (6 bases). This receptor was taken from a man aged 50-59 years with Graves' hyperthyroidism. The CDR3 DNA reads TGTGCTAGTGGGTCCCCGGGGGCGCCCCAGCATTTT. It specifies CASGSPGAPQHF.